This entry features one T cell receptor (beta chain) sequence. As yet, its antigen is unknown. TCRdb reprocessed the RT-PCR reads with MiXCR, giving one entry per CDR3 protein. The table includes a few hundred thousand distinct CDR3 sequences, 20% to 25% detected once. From germline, CDR1 is KGHSH and CDR2 LQKENI. CDR3 length: 15 residues. After removal of 2 bases from V and 1 base from J, the junction contained 4 bases not matched to a gene. This record comes from a study of response to subunit inactivated influenza vaccine. Study outcomes and limitations: The authors suggested that few new T cells are recruited per seasonal influenza vaccination.

The rearrangement joins TRBV18 to TRBJ2-5; 7 bases are shared with TRBD1. This receptor was taken from a man between 50 and 75 years old who received an inactivated influenza vaccine. The input for sequencing was PBMCs from blood, taken about 20 months after vaccination. The CDR3 is CASSPDGTVQETQYF. CDR3 nucleotide sequence: TGTGCCAGCTCACCAGACGGGACAGTCCAAGAGACCCAGTACTTC.